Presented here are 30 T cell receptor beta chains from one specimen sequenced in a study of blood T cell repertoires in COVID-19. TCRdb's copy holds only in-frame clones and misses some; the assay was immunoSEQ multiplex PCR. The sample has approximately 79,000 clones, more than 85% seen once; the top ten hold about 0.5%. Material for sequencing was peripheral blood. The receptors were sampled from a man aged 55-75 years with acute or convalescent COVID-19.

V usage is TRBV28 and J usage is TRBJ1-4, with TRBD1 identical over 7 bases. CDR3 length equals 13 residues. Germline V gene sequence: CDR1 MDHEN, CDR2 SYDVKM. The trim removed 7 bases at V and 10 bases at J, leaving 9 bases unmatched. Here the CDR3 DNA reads TGTGCCAGCACTCCTGGGCCAGGGGGAAAACTGTTTTTT. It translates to CASTPGPGGKLFF.

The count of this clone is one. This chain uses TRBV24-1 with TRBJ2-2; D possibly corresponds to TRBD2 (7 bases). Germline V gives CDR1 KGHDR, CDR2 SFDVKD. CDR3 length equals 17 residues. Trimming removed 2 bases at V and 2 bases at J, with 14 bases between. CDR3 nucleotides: TGTGCCACCAGTGATTGGGGGCCTAGCGGTAACACCGGGGAGCTGTTTTTT. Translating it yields CATSDWGPSGNTGELFF.

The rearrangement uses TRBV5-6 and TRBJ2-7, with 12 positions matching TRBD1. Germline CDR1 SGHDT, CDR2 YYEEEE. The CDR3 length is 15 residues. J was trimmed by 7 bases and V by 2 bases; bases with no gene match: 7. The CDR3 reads CASSFSGQGAREQYF. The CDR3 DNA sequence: TGTGCCAGCAGCTTCTCGGGACAGGGGGCAAGGGAGCAGTACTTC.

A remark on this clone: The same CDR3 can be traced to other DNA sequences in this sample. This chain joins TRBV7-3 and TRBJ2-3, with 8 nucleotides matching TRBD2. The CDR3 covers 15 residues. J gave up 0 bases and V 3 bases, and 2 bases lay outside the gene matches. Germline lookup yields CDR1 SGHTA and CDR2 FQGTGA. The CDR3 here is CASSLSGGSTDTQYF. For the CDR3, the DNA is TGTGCCAGCAGCTTGAGCGGGGGCAGCACAGATACGCAGTATTTT.

CDR3 amino acids: CASSEGSGRNTIYF. In DNA, the CDR3 is TGTGCCAGCAGTGAAGGGTCAGGGAGGAACACCATATATTTT. The chain carries TRBV6-1 and TRBJ1-3; weak D call: TRBD1 (5 bases). The CDR3 has 14 amino acids. V lost 1 base and J lost 7, with 11 bases in between. The germline gives CDR1 MNHNS, CDR2 SASEGT.

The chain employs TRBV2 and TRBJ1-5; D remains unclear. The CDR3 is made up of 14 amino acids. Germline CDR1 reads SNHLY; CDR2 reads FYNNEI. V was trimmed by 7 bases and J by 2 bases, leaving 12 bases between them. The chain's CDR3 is CASILREGNQPQHF. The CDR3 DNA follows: TGTGCCAGCATACTCCGGGAGGGCAATCAGCCCCAGCATTTT.

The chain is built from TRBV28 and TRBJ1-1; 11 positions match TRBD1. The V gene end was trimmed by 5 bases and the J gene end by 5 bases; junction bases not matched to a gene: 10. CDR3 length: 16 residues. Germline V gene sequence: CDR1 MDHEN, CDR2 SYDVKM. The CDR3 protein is CASSPGQGAIGTEAFF. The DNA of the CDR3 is TGTGCCAGCAGTCCCGGACAGGGGGCAATCGGGACTGAAGCTTTCTTT.

The CDR3 bases are TGTGCCTGGAGTGGTATGGGAGGAGGTGAAGCTTTCTTT. As protein: CAWSGMGGGEAFF. The chain uses TRBV30 and TRBJ1-1; D remains ambiguous. V dropped 1 base and J dropped 7 bases, with 13 bases sitting between them. Germline values: CDR1 GTSNPN, CDR2 SVGIG (reference sequence). The CDR3 has 13 amino acids.

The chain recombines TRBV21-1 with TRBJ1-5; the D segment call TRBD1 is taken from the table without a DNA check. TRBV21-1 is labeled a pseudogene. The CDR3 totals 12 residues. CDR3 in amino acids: CASSKEGQPQHF. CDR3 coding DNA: TGTGCCAGCAGCAAAGAGGGGCAGCCCCAGCATTTT.

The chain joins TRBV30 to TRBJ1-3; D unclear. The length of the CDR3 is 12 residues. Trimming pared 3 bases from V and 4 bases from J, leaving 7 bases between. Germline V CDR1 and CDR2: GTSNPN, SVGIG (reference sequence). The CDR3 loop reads CAWSGTGNTIYF. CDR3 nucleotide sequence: TGTGCCTGGAGCGGTACGGGAAACACCATATATTTT.

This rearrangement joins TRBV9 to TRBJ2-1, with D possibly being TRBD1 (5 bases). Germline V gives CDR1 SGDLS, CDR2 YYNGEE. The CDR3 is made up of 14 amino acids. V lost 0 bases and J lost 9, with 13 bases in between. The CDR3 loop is CASSVVVGAGEQFF. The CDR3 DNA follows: TGTGCCAGCAGCGTAGTCGTAGGGGCTGGTGAGCAGTTCTTC. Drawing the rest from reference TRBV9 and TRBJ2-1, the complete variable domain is DSGVTQTPKHLITATGQRVTLRCSPRSGDLSVYWYQQSLDQGLQFLIQYYNGEERAKGNILERFSAQQFPDLHSELNLSSLELGDSALYFCASSVVVGAGEQFFGPGTRLTVL.

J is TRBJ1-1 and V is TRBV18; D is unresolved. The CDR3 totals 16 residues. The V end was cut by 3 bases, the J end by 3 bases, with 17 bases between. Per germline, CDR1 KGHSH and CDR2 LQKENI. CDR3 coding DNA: TGTGCCAGCTCACCTCAATGGACGTTCGGGGACACTGAAGCTTTCTTT. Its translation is CASSPQWTFGDTEAFF.

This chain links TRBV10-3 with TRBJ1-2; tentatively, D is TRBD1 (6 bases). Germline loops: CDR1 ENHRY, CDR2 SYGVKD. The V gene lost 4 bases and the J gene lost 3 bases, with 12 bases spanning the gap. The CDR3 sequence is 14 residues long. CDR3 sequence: CAISVGTRDYGYTF. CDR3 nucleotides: TGTGCCATCAGTGTAGGGACAAGGGACTATGGCTACACCTTC.

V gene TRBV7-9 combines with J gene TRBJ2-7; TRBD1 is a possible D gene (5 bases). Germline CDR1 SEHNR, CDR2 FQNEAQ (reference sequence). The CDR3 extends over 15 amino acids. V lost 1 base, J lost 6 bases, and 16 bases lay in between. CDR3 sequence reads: CASSLEGQSVAEQYF. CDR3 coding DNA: TGTGCCAGCAGCTTAGAGGGGCAAAGCGTTGCCGAGCAGTACTTC.

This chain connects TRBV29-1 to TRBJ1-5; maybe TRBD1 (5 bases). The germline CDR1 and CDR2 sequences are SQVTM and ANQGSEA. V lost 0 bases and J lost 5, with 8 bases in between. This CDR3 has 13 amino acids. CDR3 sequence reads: CSVEEGRDQPQHF. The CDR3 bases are TGCAGCGTTGAAGAGGGCAGGGATCAGCCCCAGCATTTT.

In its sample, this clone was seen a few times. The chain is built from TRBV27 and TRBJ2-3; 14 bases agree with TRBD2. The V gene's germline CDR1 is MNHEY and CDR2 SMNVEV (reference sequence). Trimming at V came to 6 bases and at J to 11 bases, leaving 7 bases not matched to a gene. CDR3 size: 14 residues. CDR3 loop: CASRPVGLAGGQYF. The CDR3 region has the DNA TGTGCCAGCAGGCCAGTCGGACTAGCGGGAGGGCAGTATTTT.

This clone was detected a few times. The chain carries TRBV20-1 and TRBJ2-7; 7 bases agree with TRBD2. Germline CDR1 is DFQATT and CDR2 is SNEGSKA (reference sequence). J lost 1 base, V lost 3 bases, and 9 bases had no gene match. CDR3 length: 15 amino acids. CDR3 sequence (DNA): TGCAGTGCTAGTCCTGCTGGCGGGAGTTCCTACGAGCAGTACTTC. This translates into CSASPAGGSSYEQYF.

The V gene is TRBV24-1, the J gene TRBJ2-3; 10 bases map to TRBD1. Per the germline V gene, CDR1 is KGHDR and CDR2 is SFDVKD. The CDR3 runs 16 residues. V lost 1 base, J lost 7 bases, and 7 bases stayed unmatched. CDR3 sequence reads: CATSDFAGQGRYTQYF. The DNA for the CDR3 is TGTGCCACCAGTGATTTCGCGGGACAGGGGCGATATACGCAGTATTTT.

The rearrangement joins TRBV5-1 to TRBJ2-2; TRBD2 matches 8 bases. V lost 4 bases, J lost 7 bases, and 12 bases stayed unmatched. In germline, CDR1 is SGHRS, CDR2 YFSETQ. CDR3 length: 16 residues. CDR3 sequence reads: CASSTLSTSGHGELFF. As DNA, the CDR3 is TGCGCCAGCAGCACCTTGTCTACTAGCGGCCACGGGGAGCTGTTTTTT. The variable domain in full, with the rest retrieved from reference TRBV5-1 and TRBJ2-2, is KAGVTQTPRYLIKTRGQQVTLSCSPISGHRSVSWYQQTPGQGLQFLFEYFSETQRNKGNFPGRFSGRQFSNSRSEMNVSTLELGDSALYLCASSTLSTSGHGELFFGEGSRLTVL.

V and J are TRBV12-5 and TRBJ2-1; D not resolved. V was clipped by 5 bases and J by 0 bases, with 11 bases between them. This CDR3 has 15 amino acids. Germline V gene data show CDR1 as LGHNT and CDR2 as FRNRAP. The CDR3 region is CASGPQVASYNEQFF. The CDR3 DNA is TGTGCTAGTGGTCCCCAGGTGGCCTCCTACAATGAGCAGTTCTTC.

The DNA for the CDR3 is TGTGCCAGCAGCTTGGAAAGGGCAGGGTACTACGAGCAGTACTTC. Its translation: CASSLERAGYYEQYF. The chain links TRBV5-5 to TRBJ2-7; tentative D call: TRBD1 (5 bases). There are 15 residues in the CDR3. The V end lost 0 bases, the J end lost 3 bases, and 13 bases lay between the germline ends. The germline V gene has CDR1 SGHKS and CDR2 YYEKEE (reference sequence).

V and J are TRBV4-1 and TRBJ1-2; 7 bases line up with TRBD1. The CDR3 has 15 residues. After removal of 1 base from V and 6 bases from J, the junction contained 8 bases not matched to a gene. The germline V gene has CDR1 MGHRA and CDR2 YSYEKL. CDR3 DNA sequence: TGCGCCAGCAGCCAAGGGGACAGTGGGGTGGATGGCTACACCTTC. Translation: CASSQGDSGVDGYTF.

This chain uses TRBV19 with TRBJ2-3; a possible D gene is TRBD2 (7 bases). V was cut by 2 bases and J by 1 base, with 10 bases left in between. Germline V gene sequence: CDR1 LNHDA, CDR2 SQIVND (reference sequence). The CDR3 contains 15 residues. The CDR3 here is CASSIRGAGTDTQYF. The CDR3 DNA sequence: TGTGCCAGTAGTATACGGGGGGCTGGCACAGATACGCAGTATTTT. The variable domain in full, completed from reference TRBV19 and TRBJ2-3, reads DGGITQSPKYLFRKEGQNVTLSCEQNLNHDAMYWYRQDPGQGLRLIYYSQIVNDFQKGDIAEGYSVSREKKESFPLTVTSAQKNPTAFYLCASSIRGAGTDTQYFGPGTRLTVL.

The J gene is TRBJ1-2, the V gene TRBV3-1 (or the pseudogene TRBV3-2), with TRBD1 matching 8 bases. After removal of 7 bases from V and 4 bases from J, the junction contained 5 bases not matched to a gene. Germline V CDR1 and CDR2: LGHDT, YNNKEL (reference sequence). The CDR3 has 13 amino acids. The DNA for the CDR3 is TGTGCCAGCACCTCAACAGGGGGCTATGGCTACACCTTC. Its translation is CASTSTGGYGYTF.

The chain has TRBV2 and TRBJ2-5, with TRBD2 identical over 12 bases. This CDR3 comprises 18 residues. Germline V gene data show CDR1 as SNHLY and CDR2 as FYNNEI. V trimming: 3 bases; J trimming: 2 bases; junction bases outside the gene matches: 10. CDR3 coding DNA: TGTGCCAGCAGTGAGGGGGCTAGCGGGAGGGTAAGTCAAGAGACCCAGTACTTC. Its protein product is CASSEGASGRVSQETQYF.

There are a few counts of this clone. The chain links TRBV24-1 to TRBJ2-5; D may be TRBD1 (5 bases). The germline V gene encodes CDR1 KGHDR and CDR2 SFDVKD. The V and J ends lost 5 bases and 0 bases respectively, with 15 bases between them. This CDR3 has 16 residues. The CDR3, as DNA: TGTGCCACCAGTGGGGCTCAGGGCCCGTACCAAGAGACCCAGTACTTC. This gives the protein CATSGAQGPYQETQYF.

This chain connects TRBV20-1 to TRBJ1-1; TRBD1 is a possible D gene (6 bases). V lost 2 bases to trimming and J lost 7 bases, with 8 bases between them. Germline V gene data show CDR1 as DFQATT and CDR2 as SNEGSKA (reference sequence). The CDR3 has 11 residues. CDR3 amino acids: CSARKGDEAFF. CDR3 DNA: TGCAGTGCTAGAAAGGGGGATGAAGCTTTCTTT.

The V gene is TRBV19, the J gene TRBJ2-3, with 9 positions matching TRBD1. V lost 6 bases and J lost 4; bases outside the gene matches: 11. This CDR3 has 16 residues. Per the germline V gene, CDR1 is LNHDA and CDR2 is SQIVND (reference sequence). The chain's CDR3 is CASRVSGTGKSDTQYF. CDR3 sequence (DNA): TGTGCCAGTAGGGTCTCCGGGACAGGGAAATCAGATACGCAGTATTTT.

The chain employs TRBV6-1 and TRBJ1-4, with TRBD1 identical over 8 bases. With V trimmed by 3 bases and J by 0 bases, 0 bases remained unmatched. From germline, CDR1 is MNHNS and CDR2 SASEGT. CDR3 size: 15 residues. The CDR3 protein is CASSDRGPTNEKLFF. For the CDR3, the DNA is TGTGCCAGCAGTGACAGGGGGCCAACTAATGAAAAACTGTTTTTT.

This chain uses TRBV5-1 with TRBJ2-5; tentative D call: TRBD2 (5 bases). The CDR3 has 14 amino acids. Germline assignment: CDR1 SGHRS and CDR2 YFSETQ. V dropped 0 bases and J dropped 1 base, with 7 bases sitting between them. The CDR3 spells CASSLGRVQETQYF. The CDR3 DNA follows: TGCGCCAGCAGCTTGGGGCGGGTCCAAGAGACCCAGTACTTC.